This is a list of T cell receptor beta chains from one sample in a study of Graves' ophthalmopathy and Graves' hyperthyroidism. Each CDR3 protein is one row after TCRdb ran MiXCR on the multiplex PCR reads. The sample shows tens of thousands of distinct CDR3 sequences, 45% to 55% of them seen only once. The sequenced sample consisted of peripheral blood. The receptors were gathered from an adult woman with stable Graves' hyperthyroidism. Each CDR3 is given with its conserved first and last residue. The D gene is left open where the match is weak. Size tells how often a clone was seen (once, few, many) or the class of an expanded clone, and some rows leave it out.

NA	TRBV29-1	TRBJ1-1	NA	CSPGAHGEAFF	TGCAGCCCCGGGGCACACGGTGAAGCTTTCTTT
medium-sized	TRBV11-2	TRBJ2-7	TRBD2	CASSFQLAGHEQYF	TGTGCCAGCAGCTTTCAACTAGCGGGACACGAGCAGTACTTC
NA	TRBV20-1	TRBJ1-1	NA	CSAGGAGAFF	TGCAGTGCCGGGGGCGCGGGGGCTTTCTTT
NA	TRBV20-1	TRBJ2-3	NA	CGAQVSSDYTDAQYF	TGCGGTGCGCAAGTCTCTAGCGACTACACAGATGCGCAGTATTTT
NA	TRBV20-1	TRBJ2-5	NA	CSAQEDTQETQYF	TGCAGTGCGCAGGAGGACACACAAGAGACCCAGTACTTC
medium-sized	TRBV7-2	TRBJ1-4	NA	CASSPRSGGIVIF	TGTGCCAGCAGCCCACGATCCGGAGGGATTGTTATTTTC
many	TRBV10-2	TRBJ2-5	TRBD2	CASQPLAGAETQYF	TGCGCCAGCCAGCCCCTAGCGGGAGCTGAGACCCAGTACTTC
many	TRBV30	TRBJ2-5	TRBD2	CAWTLAGVETQYF	TGTGCCTGGACGCTAGCGGGAGTAGAGACCCAGTACTTC
many	TRBV5-1	TRBJ1-1	TRBD1	CASSLDRTGGMEAFF	TGCGCCAGCAGCTTGGATCGGACAGGGGGTATGGAAGCTTTCTTT
once	TRBV7-6	TRBJ2-7	NA	CASSHWDGIYEQYF	TGTGCCAGCAGCCATTGGGACGGAATTTACGAGCAGTACTTC
NA	TRBV5-1	TRBJ1-1	NA	CASSWGGEASF	TGCGCCAGCAGCTGGGGGGGTGAGGCTTCCTTT
NA	TRBV7-9	TRBJ2-7	TRBD2	CASSPRTSGRREQYF	TGTGCCAGCAGCCCCAGGACTAGCGGGAGACGCGAGCAGTACTTC
many	TRBV2	TRBJ1-4	NA	CASRKDRFNEKLFF	TGTGCCAGCAGAAAAGACAGGTTTAATGAAAAACTGTTTTTT
many	TRBV5-1	TRBJ2-3	TRBD2	CASSPSGGTDTQYF	TGCGCCAGCTCCCCAAGCGGGGGGACAGATACGCAGTATTTT
NA	TRBV24-1	TRBJ2-3	TRBD2	CATSERLAGEGDTQYF	TGTGCCACCAGTGAACGACTAGCGGGAGAAGGAGATACGCAGTATTTT